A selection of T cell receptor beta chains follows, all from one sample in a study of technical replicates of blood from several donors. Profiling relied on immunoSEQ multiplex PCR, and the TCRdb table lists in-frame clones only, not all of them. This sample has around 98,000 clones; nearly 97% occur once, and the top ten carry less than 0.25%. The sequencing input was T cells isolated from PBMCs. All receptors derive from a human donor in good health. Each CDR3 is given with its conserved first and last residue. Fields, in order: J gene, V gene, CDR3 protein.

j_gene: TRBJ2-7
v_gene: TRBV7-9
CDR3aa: CASSNRVDLPYEQYF

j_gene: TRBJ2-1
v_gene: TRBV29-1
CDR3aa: CSAISGGAFKEQFF

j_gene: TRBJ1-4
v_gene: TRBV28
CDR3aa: CASRLTGTGRKLFF

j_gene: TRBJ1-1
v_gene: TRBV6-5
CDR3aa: CASSYSTGGGTEAFF

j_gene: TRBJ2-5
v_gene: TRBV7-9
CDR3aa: CASSLVSGAGETQYF

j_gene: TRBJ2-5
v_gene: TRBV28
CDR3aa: CASKNRGPQETQYF

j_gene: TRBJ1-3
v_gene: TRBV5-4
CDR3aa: CASSFGQSGNTIYF

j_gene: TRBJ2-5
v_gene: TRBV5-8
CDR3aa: CASSLVRGAPRVSQETQYF

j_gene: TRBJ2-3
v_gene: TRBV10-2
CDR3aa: CASSGGFELAGDTDTQYF

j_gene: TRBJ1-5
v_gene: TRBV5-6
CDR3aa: CASSLVADNQPQHF

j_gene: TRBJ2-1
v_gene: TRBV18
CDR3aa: CASSGGEQFF

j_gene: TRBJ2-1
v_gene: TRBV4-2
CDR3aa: CASSQVPGLYIDEQFF

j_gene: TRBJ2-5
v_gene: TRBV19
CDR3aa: CATNPQGGQETQYF

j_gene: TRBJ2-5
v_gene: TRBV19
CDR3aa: CASSTSGGRETQYF

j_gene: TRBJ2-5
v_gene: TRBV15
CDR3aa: CATSRDPGQGRKTQYF

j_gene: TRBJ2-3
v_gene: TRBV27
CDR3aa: CASSLGGPDTQYF

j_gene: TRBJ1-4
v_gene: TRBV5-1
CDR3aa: CASSSTGTGGGKLFF

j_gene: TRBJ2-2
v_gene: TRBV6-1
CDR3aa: CASSDLSGSNKHTGELFF

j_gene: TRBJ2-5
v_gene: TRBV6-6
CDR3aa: CASSYSGTDKETQYF

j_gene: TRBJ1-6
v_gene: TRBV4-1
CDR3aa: CASSRQGNSPLHF

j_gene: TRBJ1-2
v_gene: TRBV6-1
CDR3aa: CASSEIFGVGRYGYTF

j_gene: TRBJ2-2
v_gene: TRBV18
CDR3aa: CASSPGVQANTGELFF

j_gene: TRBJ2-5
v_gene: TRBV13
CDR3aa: CASSSPGEETQYF

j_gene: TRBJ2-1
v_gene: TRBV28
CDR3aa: CASSLRPRGLYNEQFF

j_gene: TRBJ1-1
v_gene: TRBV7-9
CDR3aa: CASSLNTGSNTEAFF

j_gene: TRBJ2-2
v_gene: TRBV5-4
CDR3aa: CASSHPEGAGDGELFF

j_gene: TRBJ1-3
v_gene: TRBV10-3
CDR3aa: CAISGQGTGNTIYF

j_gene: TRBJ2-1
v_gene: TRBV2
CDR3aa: CASREGNEQFF

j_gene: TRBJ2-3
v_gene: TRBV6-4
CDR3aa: CASSDPVTDTQYF

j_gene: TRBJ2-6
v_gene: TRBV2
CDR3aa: CASSEAGGASGANVLTF